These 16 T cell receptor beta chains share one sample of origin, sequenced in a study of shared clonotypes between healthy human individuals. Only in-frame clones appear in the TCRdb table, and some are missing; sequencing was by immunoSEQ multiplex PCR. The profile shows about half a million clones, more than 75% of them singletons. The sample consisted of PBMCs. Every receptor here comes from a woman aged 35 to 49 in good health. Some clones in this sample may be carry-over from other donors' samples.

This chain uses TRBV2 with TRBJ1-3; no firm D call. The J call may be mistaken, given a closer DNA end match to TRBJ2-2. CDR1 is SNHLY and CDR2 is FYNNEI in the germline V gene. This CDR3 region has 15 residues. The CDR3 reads CASSNKSPYTGELFF. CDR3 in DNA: TGTGCCAGCAGTAATAAGTCCCCATACACCGGGGAGCTGTTTTTT.

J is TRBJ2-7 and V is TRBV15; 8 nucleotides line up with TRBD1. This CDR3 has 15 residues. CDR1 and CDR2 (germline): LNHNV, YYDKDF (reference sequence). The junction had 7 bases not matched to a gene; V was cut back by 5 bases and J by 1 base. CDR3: CATSWGQDSSYEQYF. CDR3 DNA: TGTGCCACCAGCTGGGGACAGGACTCATCCTACGAGCAGTACTTC. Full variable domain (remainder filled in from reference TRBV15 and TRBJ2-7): DAMVIQNPRYQVTQFGKPVTLSCSQTLNHNVMYWYQQKSSQAPKLLFHYYDKDFNNEADTPDNFQSRRPNTSFCFLDIRSPGLGDTAMYLCATSWGQDSSYEQYFGPGTRLTVT.

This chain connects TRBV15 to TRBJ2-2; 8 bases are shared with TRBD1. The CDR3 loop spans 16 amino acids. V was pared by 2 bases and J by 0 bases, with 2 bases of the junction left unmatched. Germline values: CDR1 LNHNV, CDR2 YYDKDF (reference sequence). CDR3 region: CATSRSRGPNTGELFF. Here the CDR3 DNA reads TGTGCCACCAGCAGATCCAGGGGGCCGAACACCGGGGAGCTGTTTTTT. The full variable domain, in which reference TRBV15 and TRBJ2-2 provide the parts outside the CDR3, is DAMVIQNPRYQVTQFGKPVTLSCSQTLNHNVMYWYQQKSSQAPKLLFHYYDKDFNNEADTPDNFQSRRPNTSFCFLDIRSPGLGDTAMYLCATSRSRGPNTGELFFGEGSRLTVL.

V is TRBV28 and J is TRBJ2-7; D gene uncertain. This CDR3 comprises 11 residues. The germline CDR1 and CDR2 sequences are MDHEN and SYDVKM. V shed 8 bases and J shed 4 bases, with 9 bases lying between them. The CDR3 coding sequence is TGTGCCAGCGGTTCGACGTACGAGCAGTACTTC. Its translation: CASGSTYEQYF.

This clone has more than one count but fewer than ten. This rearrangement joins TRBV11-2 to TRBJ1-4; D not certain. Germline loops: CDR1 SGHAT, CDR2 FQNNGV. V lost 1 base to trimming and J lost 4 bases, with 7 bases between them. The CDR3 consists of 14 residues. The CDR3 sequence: CASSLAGHNEKLFF. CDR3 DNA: TGTGCCAGCAGCTTAGCTGGGCATAATGAAAAACTGTTTTTT.

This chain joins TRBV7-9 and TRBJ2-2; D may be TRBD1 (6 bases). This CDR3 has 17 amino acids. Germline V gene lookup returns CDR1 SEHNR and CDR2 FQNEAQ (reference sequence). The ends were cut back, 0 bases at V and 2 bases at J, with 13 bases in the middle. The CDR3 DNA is TGTGCCAGCAGCTTAGCCGGGGCAGGGGAAAACACCGGGGAGCTGTTTTTT. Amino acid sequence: CASSLAGAGENTGELFF.

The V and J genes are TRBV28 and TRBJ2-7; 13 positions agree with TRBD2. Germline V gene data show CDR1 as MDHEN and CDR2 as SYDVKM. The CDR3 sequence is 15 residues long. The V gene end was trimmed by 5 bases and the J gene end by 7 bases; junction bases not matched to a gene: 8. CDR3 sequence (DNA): TGTGCCAGCAGTACCTGGACTAGCGGGAGATTTGAGCAGTACTTC. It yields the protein CASSTWTSGRFEQYF. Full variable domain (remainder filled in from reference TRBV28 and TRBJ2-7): DVKVTQSSRYLVKRTGEKVFLECVQDMDHENMFWYRQDPGLGLRLIYFSYDVKMKEKGDIPEGYSVSREKKERFSLILESASTNQTSMYLCASSTWTSGRFEQYFGPGTRLTVT.

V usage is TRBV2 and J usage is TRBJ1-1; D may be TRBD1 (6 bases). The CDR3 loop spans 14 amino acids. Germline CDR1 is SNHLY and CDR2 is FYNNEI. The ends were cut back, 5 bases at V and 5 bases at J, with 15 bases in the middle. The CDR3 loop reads CASSRTRGWTEAFF. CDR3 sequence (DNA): TGTGCCAGCAGTAGGACCAGGGGATGGACTGAAGCTTTCTTT.

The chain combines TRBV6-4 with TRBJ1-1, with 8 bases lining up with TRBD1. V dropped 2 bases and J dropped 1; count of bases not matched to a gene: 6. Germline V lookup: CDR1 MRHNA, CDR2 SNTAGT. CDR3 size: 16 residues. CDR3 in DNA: TGTGCCAGCAGTGACGGACAGGGACTGAAGAACACTGAAGCTTTCTTT. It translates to CASSDGQGLKNTEAFF.

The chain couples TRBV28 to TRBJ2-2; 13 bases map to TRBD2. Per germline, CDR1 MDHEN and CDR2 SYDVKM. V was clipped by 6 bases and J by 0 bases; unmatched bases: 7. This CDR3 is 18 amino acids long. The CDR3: CASSPTSGRTANTGELFF. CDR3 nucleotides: TGTGCCAGCAGCCCGACTAGCGGGAGGACCGCGAACACCGGGGAGCTGTTTTTT.

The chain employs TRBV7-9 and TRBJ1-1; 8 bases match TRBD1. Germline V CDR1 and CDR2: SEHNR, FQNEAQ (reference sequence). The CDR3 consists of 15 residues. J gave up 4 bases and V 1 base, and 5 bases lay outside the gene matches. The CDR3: CASSLVRGRGTEAFF. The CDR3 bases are TGTGCCAGCAGCTTAGTCAGGGGGCGCGGCACTGAAGCTTTCTTT.

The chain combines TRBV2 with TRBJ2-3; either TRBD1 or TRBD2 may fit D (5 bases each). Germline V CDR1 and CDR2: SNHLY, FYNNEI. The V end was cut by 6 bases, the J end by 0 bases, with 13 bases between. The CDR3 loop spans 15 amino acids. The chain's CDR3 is CASRTGLLSTDTQYF. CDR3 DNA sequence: TGTGCCAGCAGGACGGGGCTCCTCAGCACAGATACGCAGTATTTT.

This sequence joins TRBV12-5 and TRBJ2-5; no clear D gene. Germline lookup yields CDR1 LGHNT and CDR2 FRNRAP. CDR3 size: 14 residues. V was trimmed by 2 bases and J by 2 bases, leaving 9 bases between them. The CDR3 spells CASGLFPNQETQYF. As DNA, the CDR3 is TGTGCTAGTGGTTTGTTCCCTAATCAAGAGACCCAGTACTTC.

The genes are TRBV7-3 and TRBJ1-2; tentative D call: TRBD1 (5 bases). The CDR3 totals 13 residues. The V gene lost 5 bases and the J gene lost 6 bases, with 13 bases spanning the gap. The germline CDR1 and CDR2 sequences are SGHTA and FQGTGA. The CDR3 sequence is CASSRGGTDGYTF. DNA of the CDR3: TGTGCCAGCAGCCGCGGGGGGACGGATGGCTACACCTTC.

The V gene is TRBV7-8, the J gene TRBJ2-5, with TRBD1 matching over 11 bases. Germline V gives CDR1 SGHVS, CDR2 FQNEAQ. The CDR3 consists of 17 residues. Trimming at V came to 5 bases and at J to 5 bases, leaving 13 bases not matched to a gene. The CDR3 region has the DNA TGTGCCAGCAGCGCCCGGGACAGGGGGTTCCTCTCGGAGACCCAGTACTTC. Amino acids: CASSARDRGFLSETQYF.

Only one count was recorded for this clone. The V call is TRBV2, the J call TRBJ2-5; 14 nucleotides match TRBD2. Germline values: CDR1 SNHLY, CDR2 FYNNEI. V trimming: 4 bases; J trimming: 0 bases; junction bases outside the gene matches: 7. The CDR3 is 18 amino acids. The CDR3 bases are TGTGCCAGCAGTGGGGGTCCGGGACTAGCGGGGGACCAAGAGACCCAGTACTTC. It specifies CASSGGPGLAGDQETQYF. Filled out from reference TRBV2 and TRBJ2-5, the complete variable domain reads EPEVTQTPSHQVTQMGQEVILRCVPISNHLYFYWYRQILGQKVEFLVSFYNNEISEKSEIFDDQFSVERPDGSNFTLKIRSTKLEDSAMYFCASSGGPGLAGDQETQYFGPGTRLLVL.